The 26 T cell receptor beta chains in this list originate from one sample, sequenced in a study of blood T cells in healthy people across ages (dated by TCRdb to the mid-2010s). Library prep was done by 5' RACE. For sequencing, an Illumina HiSeq 2500 was employed. A second PCR of about 6 to 11 cycles was performed with a sample-barcoded 5' primer and a J-beta primer mix. TCRdb's own reprocessing of the public reads used fastp at Q25 and MiXCR and kept productive beta chains. For every CDR3 protein sequence, its rows merge into one entry that carries the most common genes and DNA. The sample contains about 670,000 distinct CDR3 sequences, 45% to 60% of them found a single time. The ten top clones hold roughly 13% of the sample. Sequences were obtained from blood. The receptor source for this set is a woman older than 75 in good health.

The chain links TRBV29-1 to TRBJ2-7, with D perhaps TRBD2 (5 bases). The J call may be mistaken, given a closer DNA end match to TRBJ2-5. Germline V gene lookup returns CDR1 SQVTM and CDR2 ANQGSEA. This CDR3 region has 11 residues. The CDR3 DNA follows: TGCACCACCTATGAGGGAGAGACCCAGTACTTC. Protein sequence: CTTYEGETQYF.

As regards this clonotype: It may be a read error: a sequence one base away is much more abundant. The rearrangement uses TRBV12-3 or TRBV12-4 and TRBJ1-1; no firm D call. This CDR3 region has 12 residues. CDR3: CASRWMITDAFF. CDR3 DNA: TGTGCCAGCAGGTGGATGATCACTGATGCTTTCTTT.

This clonotype was detected only a few times. The chain carries TRBV3-1 and TRBJ1-5; D is perhaps TRBD1 (5 bases). Germline-derived CDR1 and CDR2 are LGHDT and YNNKEL (reference sequence). The CDR3 totals 14 residues. V gave up 5 bases and J gave up 5 bases, with 13 bases separating them. CDR3 sequence: CASSLRGGDQPQHF. In DNA, the CDR3 is TGTGCCAGCAGCTTGAGGGGTGGGGATCAGCCCCAGCATTTT.

The sample holds many counts of this clonotype. V and J are TRBV6-5 and TRBJ1-2; D ambiguous. This CDR3 spans 14 amino acids. V lost 0 bases and J lost 2, with 7 bases in between. Germline assignment: CDR1 MNHEY and CDR2 SVGAGI. The CDR3 here is CASSYSTPNYGYTF. The CDR3 DNA is TGTGCCAGCAGTTACTCGACCCCAAACTATGGCTACACCTTC.

The gene calls are TRBV9 and TRBJ1-1; possible D gene TRBD1, 6 bases. Germline assignment: CDR1 SGDLS and CDR2 YYNGEE. This CDR3 comprises 15 residues. Trimming left V 0 bases short and J 5 bases short, with 14 bases between. CDR3 DNA: TGTGCCAGCAGCGTAGTAGGTGGGGGGCAAACTGAAGCTTTCTTT. Translation gives CASSVVGGGQTEAFF.

This chain joins TRBV20-1 and TRBJ2-1; 12 bases fit TRBD2. The CDR3 covers 18 residues. J lost 5 bases, V lost 0 bases, and 11 bases had no gene match. Germline values: CDR1 DFQATT, CDR2 SNEGSKA (reference sequence). The CDR3 DNA follows: TGCAGTGCTAGAGACGTAAGACTAGCGGGAGAGTTCGACAATGAGCAGTTCTTC. As protein: CSARDVRLAGEFDNEQFF.

This clonotype was detected ten times or more. The chain couples TRBV28 to TRBJ2-4; D not resolved. CDR3 length: 11 residues. Germline CDR1 reads MDHEN; CDR2 reads SYDVKM. Trimming stripped 5 bases from V and 2 bases from J, with 1 base between. The CDR3 nucleotides are TGTGCCAGCAGTCCCAAAAACATTCAGTACTTC. Its protein product is CASSPKNIQYF.

The chain employs TRBV12-3 or TRBV12-4 and TRBJ2-3, with D perhaps TRBD2 (6 bases). The CDR3 length is 14 residues. Deletions cut 2 bases from V and 6 bases from J, with 12 bases between. CDR3 sequence reads: CASSLRVAGDTQYF. CDR3 DNA: TGTGCCAGCAGTTTAAGAGTGGCGGGGGATACGCAGTATTTT.

Note on this clonotype: A much larger clone differs from this one at a single base, so this may be a read error. This rearrangement joins TRBV9 to TRBJ2-3; D may be TRBD2 (5 bases). The germline CDR1 and CDR2 sequences are SGDLS and YYNGEE. This CDR3 spans 14 amino acids. The CDR3 DNA reads TGTGCCGGCAGCGTAGCGATGAGGACAGATACGCAGTATTTT. This gives the protein CAGSVAMRTDTQYF.

In this sample, this clonotype turned up a few times. This sequence joins TRBV28 and TRBJ2-1; D is uncertain. Per germline, CDR1 MDHEN and CDR2 SYDVKM. V lost 8 bases to trimming and J lost 7 bases, with 15 bases between them. The CDR3 length is 13 residues. The CDR3 loop reads CASVGPGRNEQFF. As DNA, the CDR3 is TGTGCCAGCGTGGGTCCCGGACGGAATGAGCAGTTCTTC. The complete variable domain, with remaining parts taken from reference TRBV28 and TRBJ2-1, reads DVKVTQSSRYLVKRTGEKVFLECVQDMDHENMFWYRQDPGLGLRLIYFSYDVKMKEKGDIPEGYSVSREKKERFSLILESASTNQTSMYLCASVGPGRNEQFFGPGTRLTVL.

The rearrangement links TRBV3-1 to TRBJ2-2; 7 positions match TRBD2. There are 15 residues in the CDR3. V lost 6 bases, J lost 3 bases, and 7 bases stayed unmatched. Germline V gene sequence: CDR1 LGHDT, CDR2 YNNKEL (reference sequence). The CDR3 DNA is TGTGCCAGCAGAACCGGGACTACCCACACCGGGGAGCTGTTTTTT. Protein: CASRTGTTHTGELFF.

This chain links TRBV3-1 with TRBJ2-5; 8 nucleotides match TRBD1. V lost 6 bases, J lost 7 bases, and 10 bases stayed unmatched. The CDR3 has 14 amino acids. Germline CDR1 and CDR2: LGHDT and YNNKEL (reference sequence). Written as DNA, the CDR3 is TGTGCCAGCAGGAATCAGGGGGCTGTTGTGACCCAGTACTTC. This codes for CASRNQGAVVTQYF.

This clonotype appeared many times. The chain links TRBV20-1 to TRBJ2-3; 12 nucleotides agree with TRBD2. Germline values: CDR1 DFQATT, CDR2 SNEGSKA (reference sequence). The CDR3 is 16 residues long. The J segment lost 4 bases and the V segment lost 0 bases, leaving 5 bases of the junction unmatched. CDR3 DNA: TGCAGTGCTAGAGATCTAAGACTAGCGGGGGCAGATACGCAGTATTTT. This codes for CSARDLRLAGADTQYF.

In regard to this clonotype: This may be a read error, as it is one base from a much larger clone. The rearrangement uses TRBV20-1 and TRBJ2-1; 8 positions agree with TRBD2. The J call is doubtful: the DNA matches TRBJ2-7 better. Per germline, CDR1 DFQATT and CDR2 SNEGSKA (reference sequence). This CDR3 has 16 residues. Here the CDR3 DNA reads TGCAGTGCTATGGGGCGGGGGGCAAGCTCCTACAATGAGCAGTACTTC. This translates into CSAMGRGASSYNEQYF.

The chain couples TRBV4-1 to TRBJ2-6; TRBD1 might be the D (5 bases). V lost 0 bases and J 2 bases, leaving 14 bases between the germline ends. There are 18 residues in the CDR3. CDR1 and CDR2 from the germline V gene are MGHRA and YSYEKL. The DNA for the CDR3 is TGCGCCAGCAGCCAAGATACAGGAGTAAAGCCTGGGGCCAACGTCCTGACTTTC. Its protein is CASSQDTGVKPGANVLTF.

The chain links TRBV10-3 to TRBJ2-1, with D uncertain. This CDR3 has 14 amino acids. Germline V lookup: CDR1 ENHRY, CDR2 SYGVKD. Trimming took 8 bases from V and 5 from J, leaving 16 bases between them. The CDR3 here is CAILDRATNNEQFF. CDR3 DNA: TGTGCCATCCTGGACCGAGCTACGAACAATGAGCAGTTCTTC.

V usage is TRBV7-9 and J usage is TRBJ2-3; 7 nucleotides match TRBD1. Germline V gene sequence: CDR1 SEHNR, CDR2 FQNEAQ (reference sequence). CDR3 length: 16 residues. The V segment lost 5 bases and the J segment 3 bases; nucleotides outside the gene matches: 11. Written as DNA, the CDR3 is TGTGCCAGCAGCCGAGTCCCGGGACAGAAGACAGATACGCAGTATTTT. Residues: CASSRVPGQKTDTQYF.

A word on this clonotype: One junction end disagrees with the germline gene, perhaps due to a read error. V gene TRBV2 combines with J gene TRBJ2-1; D remains unclear. The CDR3 length is 13 residues. Germline assignment: CDR1 SNHLY and CDR2 FYNNEI. CDR3 coding DNA: TGTGCCGGCAGCCCCCTTCTCTACAATGAGCAGTTCTTC. Translation: CAGSPLLYNEQFF.

This clonotype showed up many times. This sequence joins TRBV6-2 or TRBV6-3 and TRBJ2-7; D is uncertain. There are 14 residues in the CDR3. V shed 2 bases and J shed 1 base, with 9 bases lying between them. Germline lookup yields CDR1 MNHEY and CDR2 SVGEGT. The CDR3 is CASSYGPGSYEQYF. CDR3 nucleotide sequence: TGTGCCAGCAGTTACGGTCCCGGATCCTACGAGCAGTACTTC.

The chain combines TRBV20-1 with TRBJ1-5, with D hard to call. The CDR3 sequence is 16 residues long. The germline gives CDR1 DFQATT, CDR2 SNEGSKA (reference sequence). Trimming left V 0 bases short and J 7 bases short, with 19 bases between. CDR3 coding DNA: TGCAGTGCTAGAGATCAAAGCGGTGGCAGCCGGCAGCCCCAGCATTTT. Its translation: CSARDQSGGSRQPQHF.

The V and J genes are TRBV12-3 or TRBV12-4 and TRBJ2-3; TRBD2 matches 11 bases. The trim removed 6 bases at V and 7 bases at J, leaving 12 bases unmatched. The CDR3 has 16 residues. CDR3 sequence: CASRRPSGRFRHTQYF. The CDR3 DNA follows: TGTGCCAGCAGGAGGCCTAGCGGGAGGTTCAGGCATACGCAGTATTTT.

At least ten counts were recorded for this clonotype. The chain joins TRBV2 to TRBJ1-2, with TRBD1 as a possible D gene (6 bases). CDR1 and CDR2 from the germline V gene are SNHLY and FYNNEI. Trimming cost V 4 bases and J 7 bases, with 16 bases left between them. The CDR3 covers 14 residues. CDR3 sequence reads: CASSGAKQGVGYTF. The CDR3 DNA sequence: TGTGCCAGCAGTGGTGCTAAACAGGGCGTTGGCTACACCTTC. The full variable domain, completed using reference TRBV2 and TRBJ1-2, is EPEVTQTPSHQVTQMGQEVILRCVPISNHLYFYWYRQILGQKVEFLVSFYNNEISEKSEIFDDQFSVERPDGSNFTLKIRSTKLEDSAMYFCASSGAKQGVGYTFGSGTRLTVV.

The J gene is TRBJ2-1, the V gene TRBV6-5; D possibly uses TRBD1 or TRBD2 (5 bases each). Trimming left V 5 bases short and J 1 base short, with 15 bases between. Germline V lookup: CDR1 MNHEY, CDR2 SVGAGI. The CDR3 runs 16 residues. CDR3 residues: CASSPVSAGSYNEQFF. The CDR3 DNA is TGTGCCAGCAGTCCCGTTAGCGCAGGGTCCTACAATGAGCAGTTCTTC.

The V call is TRBV2, the J call TRBJ1-1; D might be TRBD1 (5 bases). The CDR3 has 13 amino acids. Germline V gene lookup returns CDR1 SNHLY and CDR2 FYNNEI. Trimming shortened V by 7 bases and J by 1 base, and 10 bases separated the two germline ends. CDR3 in DNA: TGTGCCAGCAAGACAGTTTGGAACACTGAAGCTTTCTTT. This translates into CASKTVWNTEAFF.

The chain recombines TRBV3-1 with TRBJ1-1, with a possible D match to TRBD1 (6 bases). Trimming took 4 bases from V and 0 from J, leaving 12 bases between them. The germline gives CDR1 LGHDT, CDR2 YNNKEL (reference sequence). The CDR3 covers 15 residues. CDR3 sequence reads: CASSPLGGMNTEAFF. DNA of the CDR3: TGTGCCAGCAGCCCTCTCGGGGGCATGAACACTGAAGCTTTCTTT.

The chain carries TRBV11-2 and TRBJ2-7; D may match TRBD1 or TRBD2 (5 bases each). From germline, CDR1 is SGHAT and CDR2 FQNNGV. The CDR3 spans 14 residues. Trimming left V 8 bases short and J 3 bases short, with 17 bases between. CDR3 loop: CASSLVGGFYEQYF. In DNA, the CDR3 is TGTGCCAGCTCTCTAGTTGGGGGTTTCTACGAGCAGTACTTC.